Listed here are 18 T cell receptor beta chains from one sample, sequenced in a study of T-cell memory formation after mild COVID-19. TCRdb recomputed calls from the 5' RACE reads with MiXCR, one row per CDR3 protein. This sample has about 340,000 distinct CDR3 sequences; over 10% occur once, and the top ten carry about 20%. The sequenced sample consisted of PBMCs or a T cell subset sorted from them (not recorded which). All receptors derive from a young man who had mild COVID-19 (a few samples of this study predate the infection). Cell type and time point are not known.

The chain links TRBV18 to TRBJ1-3; 7 bases match TRBD1. The CDR3 has 17 amino acids. Unmatched junction bases numbered 8, after V lost 3 bases and J lost 0 bases. Germline V gene sequence: CDR1 KGHSH, CDR2 LQKENI. The CDR3 sequence: CASSPRQGYVSGNTIYF. The CDR3 nucleotides read TGTGCCAGCTCACCTAGACAGGGCTACGTCTCTGGAAACACCATATATTTT. The full variable domain, its missing parts supplied by reference TRBV18 and TRBJ1-3, is NAGVMQNPRHLVRRRGQEARLRCSPMKGHSHVYWYRQLPEEGLKFMVYLQKENIIDESGMPKERFSAEFPKEGPSILRIQQVVRGDSAAYFCASSPRQGYVSGNTIYFGEGSWLTVV.

A few counts support this clonotype. This chain joins TRBV7-3 and TRBJ2-5; 10 nucleotides align to TRBD1. CDR3 length: 14 residues. V was clipped by 4 bases and J by 4 bases; unmatched bases: 3. Looked up from germline, CDR1 is SGHTA and CDR2 is FQGTGA. The CDR3: CASSWTGGGETQYF. In DNA, the CDR3 is TGTGCCAGCAGCTGGACAGGGGGAGGAGAGACCCAGTACTTC.

This clonotype showed up just a few times. The rearrangement joins TRBV9 to TRBJ2-2; no clear D. The length of the CDR3 is 13 residues. V lost 4 bases, J lost 10 bases, and 14 bases lay in between. Germline V gene sequence: CDR1 SGDLS, CDR2 YYNGEE. CDR3 nucleotides: TGTGCCAGCAGCCCGAATTGGGGTATGGAGCTGTTTTTT. Amino acid sequence: CASSPNWGMELFF. The complete variable domain, with remaining parts taken from reference TRBV9 and TRBJ2-2, reads DSGVTQTPKHLITATGQRVTLRCSPRSGDLSVYWYQQSLDQGLQFLIQYYNGEERAKGNILERFSAQQFPDLHSELNLSSLELGDSALYFCASSPNWGMELFFGEGSRLTVL.

The sample holds a few counts of this clonotype. The V and J genes are TRBV6-5 and TRBJ1-1; 8 bases fit TRBD1. Per germline, CDR1 MNHEY and CDR2 SVGAGI. The CDR3 has 14 residues. V shed 7 bases and J 6 bases; nucleotides not matched to a gene: 10. CDR3 residues: CASTTADRDPEAFF. The CDR3, as DNA: TGTGCCAGCACTACGGCGGACAGGGATCCTGAAGCTTTCTTT.

The genes are TRBV4-3 and TRBJ2-7; TRBD2 matches at 11 bases. Trimming cost V 4 bases and J 2 bases; bases outside gene matches: 7. CDR1 and CDR2 (germline): LGHNA, YSLEER. This CDR3 region has 16 residues. The CDR3 coding sequence is TGCGCCAGCAGCCGAGCTCTAGCGGGGGGACCCTACGAGCAGTACTTC. It codes for CASSRALAGGPYEQYF.

The chain links TRBV20-1 to TRBJ1-1, with D unresolved. The CDR3 runs 13 residues. Trimming pared 5 bases from V and 0 bases from J, leaving 10 bases between. Germline V gene lookup returns CDR1 DFQATT and CDR2 SNEGSKA (reference sequence). CDR3 sequence (DNA): TGCAGTGCTGGAAGCCCCATGAACACTGAAGCTTTCTTT. This sequence encodes CSAGSPMNTEAFF.

This rearrangement joins TRBV20-1 to TRBJ1-2, with D possibly TRBD1 on 5 matching bases. The CDR3 contains 14 residues. Trimming took 3 bases from V and 7 from J, leaving 18 bases between them. Germline CDR1 is DFQATT and CDR2 is SNEGSKA (reference sequence). The CDR3 region is CSASREGPGGGYTF. The CDR3 DNA reads as TGCAGTGCTAGTAGGGAGGGGCCTGGGGGTGGCTACACCTTC.

CDR3 region: CASSRGGDYEQYV. In DNA form, the CDR3 reads TGTGCCAGCAGCCGGGGGGGAGACTACGAGCAGTACGTC. The genes are TRBV28 and TRBJ2-7; 8 positions match TRBD2. The CDR3 is made up of 13 amino acids. V was clipped by 6 bases and J by 3 bases; unmatched bases: 4. Germline assignment: CDR1 MDHEN and CDR2 SYDVKM.

CDR3 region: CASSPRTSGTQYF. The CDR3 bases are TGTGCCAGCAGCCCCCGGACCAGCGGTACGCAGTATTTT. The chain recombines TRBV7-2 with TRBJ2-3, with TRBD2 as a possible D gene (5 bases). CDR1 is SGHTA and CDR2 is FQGNSA in the germline V gene. The CDR3 is made up of 13 amino acids. The ends were cut back, 5 bases at V and 8 bases at J, with 14 bases in the middle. The full variable domain, with the rest looked up from reference TRBV7-2 and TRBJ2-3, is GAGVSQSPSNKVTEKGKDVELRCDPISGHTALYWYRQSLGQGLEFLIYFQGNSAPDKSGLPSDRFSAERTGGSVSTLTIQRTQQEDSAVYLCASSPRTSGTQYFGPGTRLTVL.

In its sample, this clonotype was seen a few times. The gene calls are TRBV6-5 and TRBJ2-5, with TRBD1 as a possible D gene (5 bases). The CDR3 sequence is 13 residues long. CDR1 and CDR2 (germline): MNHEY, SVGAGI. V lost 0 bases to trimming and J lost 5 bases, with 7 bases between them. CDR3 region: CASSYSAGETQYF. The CDR3 DNA follows: TGTGCCAGCAGTTACTCGGCAGGGGAGACCCAGTACTTC.

This clonotype has a count of ten or more. One junction end does not reproduce the germline sequence, and a read error may be involved. The CDR3 DNA reads TGTGCCAGCAGCTCCGGACAAGGCACAGATACGCAGTATTTT. As protein: CASSSGQGTDTQYF. This chain joins TRBV5-1 and TRBJ2-3; possible D gene TRBD1, 5 bases. CDR3 length equals 14 residues. Per the germline V gene, CDR1 is SGHRS and CDR2 is YFSETQ.

This chain links TRBV29-1 with TRBJ2-3, with 7 nucleotides matching TRBD1. The length of the CDR3 is 14 residues. The J segment lost 2 bases and the V segment lost 7 bases, leaving 9 bases of the junction unmatched. Looked up from germline, CDR1 is SQVTM and CDR2 is ANQGSEA. The CDR3 DNA is TGCAGCGCCAGCCAGGGGGTAGCCACAGATACGCAGTATTTT. Translating gives CSASQGVATDTQYF.

This clonotype was seen ten or more times. The V and J genes are TRBV7-2 and TRBJ1-1; 8 bases align to TRBD1. CDR1 and CDR2 (germline): SGHTA, FQGNSA. Unmatched junction bases numbered 10, after V lost 0 bases and J lost 4 bases. The CDR3 consists of 17 residues. The CDR3 sequence is CASSLAGAGGRSTEAFF. In nucleotides, the CDR3 is TGTGCCAGCAGCTTAGCGGGGGCAGGGGGCCGTAGCACTGAAGCTTTCTTT.

This clonotype was seen a few times. The chain links TRBV11-2 to TRBJ2-4, with TRBD2 identical over 8 bases. CDR3 length: 15 residues. Germline V CDR1 and CDR2: SGHAT, FQNNGV. V lost 3 bases, J lost 6 bases, and 7 bases stayed unmatched. The CDR3 DNA reads TGTGCCAGCAGCTTTGAGCGGGGGTATGGAAACATTCAGTACTTC. Protein product: CASSFERGYGNIQYF.

This clonotype was counted only a few times. The J gene is TRBJ2-3, the V gene TRBV6-2 or TRBV6-3, with D tentatively TRBD2 (5 bases). Germline CDR1 and CDR2: MNHEY and SVGEGT. V shed 6 bases and J shed 6 bases, with 16 bases lying between them. The CDR3 runs to 14 residues. In nucleotides, the CDR3 is TGTGCCAGCAGCCGGGGTGTCGAAGCGGATACGCAGTATTTT. Translation gives CASSRGVEADTQYF.

This clonotype was observed a few times. The V gene is TRBV20-1, the J gene TRBJ2-5, with no clear D. Germline V gene data show CDR1 as DFQATT and CDR2 as SNEGSKA (reference sequence). V was trimmed by 2 bases and J by 1 base, leaving 2 bases between them. The CDR3 has 11 amino acids. CDR3 in DNA: TGCAGTGCTAGAACCCAAGAGACCCAGTACTTC. Translation gives CSARTQETQYF.

The V gene is TRBV6-6, the J gene TRBJ2-7, with TRBD2 as a possible D gene (6 bases). The germline V gene encodes CDR1 MNHNY and CDR2 SVGAGI (reference sequence). The length of the CDR3 is 15 residues. Trimming left V 6 bases short and J 0 bases short, with 15 bases between. CDR3: CASSLGGAGSYEQYV. The CDR3 DNA reads TGTGCCAGCAGCCTTGGAGGGGCAGGCTCCTACGAGCAGTACGTC.

The chain carries TRBV18 and TRBJ2-7; possibly TRBD2 for D (5 bases). Trimming removed 6 bases at V and 5 bases at J, with 11 bases between. The CDR3 totals 12 residues. Germline CDR1 reads KGHSH; CDR2 reads LQKENI. The CDR3 DNA follows: TGTGCCAGCTCCCTCGCCGGGGACGAGCAGTACTTC. Protein sequence: CASSLAGDEQYF.